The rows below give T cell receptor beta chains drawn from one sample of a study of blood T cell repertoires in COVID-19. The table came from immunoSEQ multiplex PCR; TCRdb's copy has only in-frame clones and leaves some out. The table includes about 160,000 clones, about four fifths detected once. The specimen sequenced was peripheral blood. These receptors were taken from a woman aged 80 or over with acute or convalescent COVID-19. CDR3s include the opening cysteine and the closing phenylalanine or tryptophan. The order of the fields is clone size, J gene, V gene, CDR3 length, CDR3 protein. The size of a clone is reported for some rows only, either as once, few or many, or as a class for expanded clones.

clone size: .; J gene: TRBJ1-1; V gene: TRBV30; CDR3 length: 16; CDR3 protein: CAWSRWGRQLNTEAFF
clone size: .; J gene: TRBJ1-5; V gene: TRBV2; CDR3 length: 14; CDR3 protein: CASRAGLSNQPQHF
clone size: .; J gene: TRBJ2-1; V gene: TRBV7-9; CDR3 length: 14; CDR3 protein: CASSLSLGRHEQFF
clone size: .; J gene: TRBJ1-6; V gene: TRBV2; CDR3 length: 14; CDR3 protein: CASSLGQGNSPLHF
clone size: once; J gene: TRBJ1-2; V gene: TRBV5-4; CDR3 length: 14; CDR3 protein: CASSHGQGADGYTF
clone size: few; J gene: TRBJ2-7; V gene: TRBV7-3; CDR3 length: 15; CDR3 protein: CASSQLPGGIYEQYF
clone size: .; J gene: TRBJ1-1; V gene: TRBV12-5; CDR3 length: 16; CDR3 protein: CASAPPTGGMNTEAFF
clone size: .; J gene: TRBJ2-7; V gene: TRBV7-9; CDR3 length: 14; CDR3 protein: CASSLNAGTDKQYF
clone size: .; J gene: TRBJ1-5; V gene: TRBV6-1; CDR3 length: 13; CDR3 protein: CASSDRGSQPQHF
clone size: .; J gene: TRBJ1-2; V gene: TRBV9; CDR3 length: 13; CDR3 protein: CASSLDRTYGYTF
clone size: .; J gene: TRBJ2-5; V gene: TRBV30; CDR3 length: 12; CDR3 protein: CAWSTHPGAQYF